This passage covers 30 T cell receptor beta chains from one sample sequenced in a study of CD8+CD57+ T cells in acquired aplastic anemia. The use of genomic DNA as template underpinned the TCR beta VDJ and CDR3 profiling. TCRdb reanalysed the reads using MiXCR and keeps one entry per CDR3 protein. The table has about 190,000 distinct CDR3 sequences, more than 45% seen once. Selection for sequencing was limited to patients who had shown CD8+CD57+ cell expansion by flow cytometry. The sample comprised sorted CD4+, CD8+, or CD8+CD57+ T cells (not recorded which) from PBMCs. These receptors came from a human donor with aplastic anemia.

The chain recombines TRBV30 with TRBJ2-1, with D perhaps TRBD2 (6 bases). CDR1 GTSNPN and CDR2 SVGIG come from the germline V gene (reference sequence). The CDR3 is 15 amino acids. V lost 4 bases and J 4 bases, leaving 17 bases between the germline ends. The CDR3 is CAWTKLSSGYNEQFF. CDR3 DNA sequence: TGTGCCTGGACGAAATTAAGTAGCGGTTACAATGAGCAGTTCTTC.

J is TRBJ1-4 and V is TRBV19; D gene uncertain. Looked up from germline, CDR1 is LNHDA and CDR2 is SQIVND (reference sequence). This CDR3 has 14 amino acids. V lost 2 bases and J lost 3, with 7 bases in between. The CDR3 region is CASSILAPNEKLFF. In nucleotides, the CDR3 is TGTGCCAGTAGTATACTGGCCCCTAATGAAAAACTGTTTTTT. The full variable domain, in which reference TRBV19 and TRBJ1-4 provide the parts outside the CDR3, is DGGITQSPKYLFRKEGQNVTLSCEQNLNHDAMYWYRQDPGQGLRLIYYSQIVNDFQKGDIAEGYSVSREKKESFPLTVTSAQKNPTAFYLCASSILAPNEKLFFGSGTQLSVL.

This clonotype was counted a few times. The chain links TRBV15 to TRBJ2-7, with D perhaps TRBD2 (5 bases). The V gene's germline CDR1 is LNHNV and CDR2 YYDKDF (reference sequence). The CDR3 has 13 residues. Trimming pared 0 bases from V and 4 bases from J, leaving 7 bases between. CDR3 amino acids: CATSRDPGYEQYF. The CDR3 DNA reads TGTGCCACCAGCAGAGATCCGGGGTACGAGCAGTACTTC.

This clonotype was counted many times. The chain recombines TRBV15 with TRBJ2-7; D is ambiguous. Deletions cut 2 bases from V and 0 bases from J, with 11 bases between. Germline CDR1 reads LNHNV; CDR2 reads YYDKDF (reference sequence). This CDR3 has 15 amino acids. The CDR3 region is CATSRRAASSYEQYF. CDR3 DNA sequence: TGTGCCACCAGCAGAAGGGCGGCGAGCTCCTACGAGCAGTACTTC.

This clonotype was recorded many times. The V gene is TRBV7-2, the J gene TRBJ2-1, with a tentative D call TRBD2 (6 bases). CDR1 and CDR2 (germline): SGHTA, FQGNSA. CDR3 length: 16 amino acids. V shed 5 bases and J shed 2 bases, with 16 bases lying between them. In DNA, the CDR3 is TGTGCCAGCAGCCCAGCGGGTACTCCTACCTACAATGAGCAGTTCTTC. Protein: CASSPAGTPTYNEQFF.

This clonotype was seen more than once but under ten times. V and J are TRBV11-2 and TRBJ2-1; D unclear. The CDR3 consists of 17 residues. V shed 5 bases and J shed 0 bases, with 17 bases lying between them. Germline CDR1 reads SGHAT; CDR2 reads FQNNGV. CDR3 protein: CASSPRPAPSSYNEQFF. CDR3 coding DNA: TGTGCCAGCAGCCCCCGCCCAGCGCCCTCCTCCTACAATGAGCAGTTCTTC.

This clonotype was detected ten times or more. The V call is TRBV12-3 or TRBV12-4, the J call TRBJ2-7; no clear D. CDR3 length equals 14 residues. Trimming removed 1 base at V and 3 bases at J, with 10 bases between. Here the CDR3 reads CASSLGVSGYEQYF. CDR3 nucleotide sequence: TGTGCCAGCAGTTTAGGAGTGTCAGGCTACGAGCAGTACTTC.

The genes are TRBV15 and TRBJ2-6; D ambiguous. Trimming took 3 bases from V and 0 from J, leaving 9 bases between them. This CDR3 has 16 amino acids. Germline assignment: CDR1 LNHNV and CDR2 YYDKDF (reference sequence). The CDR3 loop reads CATSRDGTSGANVLTF. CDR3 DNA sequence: TGTGCCACCAGCAGGGACGGTACCTCTGGGGCCAACGTCCTGACTTTC.

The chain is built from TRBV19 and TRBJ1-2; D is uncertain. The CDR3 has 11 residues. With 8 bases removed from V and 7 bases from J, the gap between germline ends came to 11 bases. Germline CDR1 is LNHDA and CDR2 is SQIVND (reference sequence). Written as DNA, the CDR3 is TGTGCCAGTGTTGAGGGTATTGGCTACACCTTC. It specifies CASVEGIGYTF.

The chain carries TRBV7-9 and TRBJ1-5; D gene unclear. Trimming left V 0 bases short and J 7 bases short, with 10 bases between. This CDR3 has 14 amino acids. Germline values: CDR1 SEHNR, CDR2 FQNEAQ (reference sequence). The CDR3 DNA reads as TGTGCCAGCAGCTTAGCCGGCCAGCAGCAGCCCCAGCATTTT. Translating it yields CASSLAGQQQPQHF.

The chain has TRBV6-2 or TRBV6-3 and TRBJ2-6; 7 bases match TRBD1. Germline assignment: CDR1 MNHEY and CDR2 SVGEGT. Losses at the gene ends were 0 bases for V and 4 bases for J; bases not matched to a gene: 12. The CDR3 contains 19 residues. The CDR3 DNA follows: TGTGCCAGCAGTTACTCGGGACAGCTACTCCGGGCCGGGGCCAACGTCCTGACTTTC. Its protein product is CASSYSGQLLRAGANVLTF.

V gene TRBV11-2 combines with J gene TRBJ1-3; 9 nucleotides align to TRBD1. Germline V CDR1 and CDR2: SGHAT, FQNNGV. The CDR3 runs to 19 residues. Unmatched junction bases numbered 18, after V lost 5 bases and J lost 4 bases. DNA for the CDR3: TGTGCCAGCAGCCCGATCGACTACAGGGGGCGAGTAACAGGAAACACCATATATTTT. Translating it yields CASSPIDYRGRVTGNTIYF.

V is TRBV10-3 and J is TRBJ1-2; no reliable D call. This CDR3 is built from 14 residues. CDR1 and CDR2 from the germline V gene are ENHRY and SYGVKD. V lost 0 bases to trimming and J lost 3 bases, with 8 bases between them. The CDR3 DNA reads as TGTGCCATCAGTGAGTCGGTAGAGCACTATGGCTACACCTTC. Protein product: CAISESVEHYGYTF.

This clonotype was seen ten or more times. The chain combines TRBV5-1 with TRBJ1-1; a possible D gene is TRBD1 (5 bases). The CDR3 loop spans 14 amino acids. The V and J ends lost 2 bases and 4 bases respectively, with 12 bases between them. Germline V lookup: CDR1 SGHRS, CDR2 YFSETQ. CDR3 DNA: TGCGCCAGCAGCTTCCCAGGGTCCGGCACTGAAGCTTTCTTT. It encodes CASSFPGSGTEAFF.

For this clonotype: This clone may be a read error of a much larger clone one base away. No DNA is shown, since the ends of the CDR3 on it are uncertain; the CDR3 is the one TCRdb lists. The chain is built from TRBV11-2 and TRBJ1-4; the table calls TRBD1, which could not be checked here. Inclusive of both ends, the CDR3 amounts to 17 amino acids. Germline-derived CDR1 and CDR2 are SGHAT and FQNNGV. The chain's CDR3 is CASSLEAVGAGIEKPFF.

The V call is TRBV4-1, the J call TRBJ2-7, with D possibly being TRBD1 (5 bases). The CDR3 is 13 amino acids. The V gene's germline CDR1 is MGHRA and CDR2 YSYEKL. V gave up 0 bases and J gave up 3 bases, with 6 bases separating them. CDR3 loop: CASSQEQDYEQYF. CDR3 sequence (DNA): TGCGCCAGCAGCCAAGAACAGGACTACGAGCAGTACTTC.

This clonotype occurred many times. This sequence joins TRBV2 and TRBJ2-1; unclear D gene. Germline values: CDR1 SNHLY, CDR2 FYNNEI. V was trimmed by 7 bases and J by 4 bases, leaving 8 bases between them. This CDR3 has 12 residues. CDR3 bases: TGTGCCAGCATAAGCCTATACAATGAGCAGTTCTTC. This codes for CASISLYNEQFF.

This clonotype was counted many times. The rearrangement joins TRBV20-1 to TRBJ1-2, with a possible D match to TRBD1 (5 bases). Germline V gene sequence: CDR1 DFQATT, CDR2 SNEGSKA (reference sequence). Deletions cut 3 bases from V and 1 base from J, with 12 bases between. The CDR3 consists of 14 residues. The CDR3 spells CSASAGIGNYGYTF. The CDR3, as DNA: TGCAGTGCTAGTGCAGGGATCGGTAACTATGGCTACACCTTC.

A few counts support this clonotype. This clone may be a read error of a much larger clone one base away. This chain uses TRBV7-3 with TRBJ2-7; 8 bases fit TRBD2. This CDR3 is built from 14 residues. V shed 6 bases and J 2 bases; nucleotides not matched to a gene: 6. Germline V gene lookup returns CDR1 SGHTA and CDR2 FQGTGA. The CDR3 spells CASRSGTRAYEQYF. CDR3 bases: TGTGCCAGCAGATCCGGGACTAGAGCCTACGAGCAGTACTTC.

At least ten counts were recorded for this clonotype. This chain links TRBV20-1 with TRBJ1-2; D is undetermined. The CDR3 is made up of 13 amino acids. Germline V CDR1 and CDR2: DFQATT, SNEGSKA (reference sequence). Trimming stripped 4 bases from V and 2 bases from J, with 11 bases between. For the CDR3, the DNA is TGCAGTGCTACGGGTCGAGTCAACTATGGCTACACCTTC. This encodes CSATGRVNYGYTF.

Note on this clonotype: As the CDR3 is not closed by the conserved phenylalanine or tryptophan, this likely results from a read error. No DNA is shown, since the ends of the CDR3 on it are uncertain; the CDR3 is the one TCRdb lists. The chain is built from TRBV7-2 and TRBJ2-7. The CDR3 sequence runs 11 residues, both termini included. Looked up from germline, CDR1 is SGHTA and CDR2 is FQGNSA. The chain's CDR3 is CASSLVGTLYS.

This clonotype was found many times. The CDR3 bases are TGTGCCAGCAGCTTAGCCCCAAGGGGCCCTAGCTCCTACGAGCAGTACTTC. Translated, it gives CASSLAPRGPSSYEQYF. This chain links TRBV7-2 with TRBJ2-7; D possibly corresponds to TRBD1 (5 bases). The CDR3 is made up of 17 amino acids. V gave up 0 bases and J gave up 0 bases, with 15 bases separating them. CDR1 SGHTA and CDR2 FQGNSA come from the germline V gene.

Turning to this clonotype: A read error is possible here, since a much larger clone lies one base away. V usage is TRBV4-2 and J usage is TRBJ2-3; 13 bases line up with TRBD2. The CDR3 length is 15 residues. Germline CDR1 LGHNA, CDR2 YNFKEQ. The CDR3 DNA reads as TGTACCAGCAGCCAAGGACTAGCGGGAGCGGATACGCAGTATTTT. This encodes CTSSQGLAGADTQYF.

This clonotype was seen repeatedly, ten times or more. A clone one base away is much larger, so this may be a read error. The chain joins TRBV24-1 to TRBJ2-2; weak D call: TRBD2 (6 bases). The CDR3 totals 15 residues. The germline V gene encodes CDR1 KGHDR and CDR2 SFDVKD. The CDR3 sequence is CATSDALDGTGGLFF. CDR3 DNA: TGTGCCACCAGTGATGCTTTAGACGGGACCGGGGGGCTGTTTTTT.

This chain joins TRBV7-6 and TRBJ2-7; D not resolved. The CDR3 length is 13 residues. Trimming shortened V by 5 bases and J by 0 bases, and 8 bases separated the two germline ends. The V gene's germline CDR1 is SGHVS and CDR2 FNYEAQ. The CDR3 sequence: CASSPSSSYEQYF. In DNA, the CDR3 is TGTGCCAGCAGCCCTTCTAGCTCCTACGAGCAGTACTTC.

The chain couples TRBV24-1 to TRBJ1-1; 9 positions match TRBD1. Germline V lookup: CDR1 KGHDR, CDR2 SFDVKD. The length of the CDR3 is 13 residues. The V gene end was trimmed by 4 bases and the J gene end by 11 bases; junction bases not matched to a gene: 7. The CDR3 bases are TGTGCCACCAGTGAGTCACAGGGGGCGCCCGCTTTCTTT. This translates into CATSESQGAPAFF.

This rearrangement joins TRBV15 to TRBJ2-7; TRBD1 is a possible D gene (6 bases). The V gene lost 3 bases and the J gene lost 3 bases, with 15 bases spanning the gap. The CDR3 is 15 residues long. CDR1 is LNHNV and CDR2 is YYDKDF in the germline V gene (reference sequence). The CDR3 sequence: CATSRPQGHGYEQYF. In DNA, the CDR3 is TGTGCCACCAGCAGGCCACAGGGCCACGGCTACGAGCAGTACTTC.

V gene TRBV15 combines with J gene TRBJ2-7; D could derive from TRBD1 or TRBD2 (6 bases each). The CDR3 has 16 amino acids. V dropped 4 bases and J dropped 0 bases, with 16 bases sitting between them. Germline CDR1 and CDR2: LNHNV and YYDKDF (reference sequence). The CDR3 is CATSIPVGGGSYEQYF. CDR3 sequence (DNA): TGTGCCACCAGCATTCCGGTAGGAGGGGGCTCCTACGAGCAGTACTTC. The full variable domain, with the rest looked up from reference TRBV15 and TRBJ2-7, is DAMVIQNPRYQVTQFGKPVTLSCSQTLNHNVMYWYQQKSSQAPKLLFHYYDKDFNNEADTPDNFQSRRPNTSFCFLDIRSPGLGDTAMYLCATSIPVGGGSYEQYFGPGTRLTVT.

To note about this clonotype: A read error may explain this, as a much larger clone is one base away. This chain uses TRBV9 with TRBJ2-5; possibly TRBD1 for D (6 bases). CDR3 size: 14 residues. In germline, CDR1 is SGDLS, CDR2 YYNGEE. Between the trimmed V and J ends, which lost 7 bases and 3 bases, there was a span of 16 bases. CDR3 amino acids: CASAGRGSEETQYF. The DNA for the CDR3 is TGTGCCAGCGCGGGCAGGGGATCGGAAGAGACCCAGTACTTC.

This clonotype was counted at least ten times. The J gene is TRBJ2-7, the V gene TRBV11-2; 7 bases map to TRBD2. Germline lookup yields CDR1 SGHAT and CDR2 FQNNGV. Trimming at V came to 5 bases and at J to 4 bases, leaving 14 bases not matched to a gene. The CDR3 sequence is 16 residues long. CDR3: CASSPQVWAGDYEQYF. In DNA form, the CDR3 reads TGTGCCAGCAGCCCCCAGGTATGGGCGGGAGATTACGAGCAGTACTTC.